These 29 T cell receptor beta chains came from one sample sequenced in a study of molecular identifiers for immune sequencing clone quantification. MiXCR was run by TCRdb on the PCR reads, yielding one entry per CDR3 protein. The sample has 100,000 or so distinct CDR3 sequences, roughly 23% seen once. The sequencing input was naive CD8+ T cells from blood, with Jurkat cell RNA spiked in. Subset given: FACS-sorted CD8+CD4-CCR7+CD45RA+ naive T cells. The receptors shown here come from a human donor in good health. Some libraries in this study had Jurkat cell RNA spiked in.

Note on this clonotype: A much more abundant neighbour one base away suggests this may be a read error. This sequence joins TRBV5-6 and TRBJ2-3; TRBD1 is a possible D gene (5 bases). The end of the DNA aligns better with TRBJ1-5, so the J call may be wrong. The V gene's germline CDR1 is SGHDT and CDR2 YYEEEE. This CDR3 spans 12 amino acids. In DNA, the CDR3 is TGTGCCAGCAGCCGTACAGGAGATACGCAGCATTTT. It yields the protein CASSRTGDTQHF.

The V call is TRBV5-6, the J call TRBJ2-1, with TRBD2 matching over 8 bases. Germline loops: CDR1 SGHDT, CDR2 YYEEEE. The CDR3 spans 15 residues. The J segment lost 2 bases and the V segment lost 3 bases, leaving 4 bases of the junction unmatched. The CDR3 is CASSWREAPYNEQFF. CDR3 nucleotide sequence: TGTGCCAGCAGCTGGCGGGAGGCCCCCTACAATGAGCAGTTCTTC.

This clonotype was seen ten or more times. The chain joins TRBV15 to TRBJ2-5; D gene ambiguous. V was cut by 1 base and J by 5 bases, with 8 bases left in between. The CDR3 runs 13 residues. Germline V gene lookup returns CDR1 LNHNV and CDR2 YYDKDF (reference sequence). The CDR3 DNA reads as TGTGCCACCAGCAGAGGGGTCCAGGAGACCCAGTACTTC. The encoded protein is CATSRGVQETQYF. The full variable domain, completed using reference TRBV15 and TRBJ2-5, is DAMVIQNPRYQVTQFGKPVTLSCSQTLNHNVMYWYQQKSSQAPKLLFHYYDKDFNNEADTPDNFQSRRPNTSFCFLDIRSPGLGDTAMYLCATSRGVQETQYFGPGTRLLVL.

This clonotype was seen many times. The chain carries TRBV9 and TRBJ2-7; D could derive from TRBD1 or TRBD2 (7 bases each). Trimming stripped 4 bases from V and 5 bases from J, with 19 bases between. CDR3 size: 15 residues. From germline, CDR1 is SGDLS and CDR2 YYNGEE. The CDR3 DNA reads TGTGCCAGCAGCCCCCAGGGGGGGAGTTTCGACGAGCAGTACTTC. This codes for CASSPQGGSFDEQYF.

V gene TRBV6-2 or TRBV6-3 combines with J gene TRBJ1-5; D is ambiguous. Germline V gene sequence: CDR1 MNHEY, CDR2 SVGEGT. The germline V and J ends were trimmed by 6 bases and 0 bases, with 21 bases remaining between them. This CDR3 spans 18 amino acids. The CDR3 DNA reads as TGTGCCAGCAGCCCAACGAGAATCGGGAGTTATAGCAATCAGCCCCAGCATTTT. This translates into CASSPTRIGSYSNQPQHF.

This chain uses TRBV13 with TRBJ2-1; either TRBD1 or TRBD2 may supply D (5 bases each). Between the trimmed V and J ends, which lost 9 bases and 6 bases, there was a span of 24 bases. Germline CDR1 and CDR2: PRHDT and FYEKMQ (reference sequence). The CDR3 covers 16 residues. The chain's CDR3 is CASQALFRGEFNEQFF. The CDR3 nucleotides read TGTGCCAGTCAGGCCTTGTTCCGGGGCGAGTTCAATGAGCAGTTCTTC.

The V gene is TRBV7-6, the J gene TRBJ1-6; D gene uncertain. The V gene's germline CDR1 is SGHVS and CDR2 FNYEAQ. The CDR3 totals 16 residues. Trimming pared 5 bases from V and 0 bases from J, leaving 11 bases between. The CDR3 DNA is TGTGCCAGCAGCCCCGAGGAGAGCTCCTATAATTCACCCCTCCACTTT. Encoded protein: CASSPEESSYNSPLHF. Full variable domain (outside the CDR3, taken from reference TRBV7-6 and TRBJ1-6): GAGVSQSPRYKVTKRGQDVALRCDPISGHVSLYWYRQALGQGPEFLTYFNYEAQQDKSGLPNDRFSAERPEGSISTLTIQRTEQRDSAMYRCASSPEESSYNSPLHFGNGTRLTVT.

Concerning this clonotype: A much larger clone is a single base away; this may be a read error. The rearrangement uses TRBV20-1 and TRBJ2-7; D tentatively reads TRBD1 or TRBD2 (5 bases each). The V end lost 5 bases, the J end lost 6 bases, and 11 bases lay between the germline ends. This CDR3 comprises 11 residues. The germline gives CDR1 DFQATT, CDR2 SNEGSKA (reference sequence). The CDR3 sequence: CSAPIGTEQYF. Here the CDR3 DNA reads TGCAGTGCTCCCATAGGGACCGAGCAGTACTTC.

This clonotype has only a few counts. The chain links TRBV12-3 or TRBV12-4 to TRBJ1-1, with TRBD1 as a possible D gene (6 bases). Trimming shortened V by 6 bases and J by 5 bases, and 7 bases separated the two germline ends. The length of the CDR3 is 11 residues. The CDR3 coding sequence is TGTGCCAGCAGAGGGGGGACTGAAGCTTTCTTT. As protein: CASRGGTEAFF.

This clonotype occurred many times. V usage is TRBV13 and J usage is TRBJ2-3; 14 nucleotides agree with TRBD2. V lost 4 bases, J lost 3 bases, and 6 bases stayed unmatched. CDR3 length equals 17 residues. Germline V gene lookup returns CDR1 PRHDT and CDR2 FYEKMQ (reference sequence). The CDR3 sequence is CASSYGTSGGRTDTQYF. DNA for the CDR3: TGTGCCAGCAGCTATGGGACTAGCGGGGGTAGGACAGATACGCAGTATTTT.

This clonotype was picked up many times. The rearrangement joins TRBV5-4 to TRBJ2-7; D unresolved. V was clipped by 3 bases and J by 2 bases, with 3 bases between them. Germline CDR1 is SGHNT and CDR2 is YYREEE (reference sequence). The CDR3 consists of 11 residues. DNA of the CDR3: TGTGCCAGCAGCTCCCCCTACGAGCAGTACTTC. Translated, it gives CASSSPYEQYF.

Notes on this clonotype: Just one base apart from a much larger clone, this may be a read error. V and J are TRBV20-1 and TRBJ2-3, with 12 bases that match TRBD1. TRBJ1-5 matches the DNA end more closely, so the J call is doubtful. This CDR3 contains 17 residues. The germline CDR1 and CDR2 sequences are DFQATT and SNEGSKA (reference sequence). CDR3 amino acids: CSARDRSGTGGRDTQHF. CDR3 nucleotides: TGCAGTGCTAGAGATAGGTCTGGGACAGGGGGCAGGGATACGCAGCATTTT.

V usage is TRBV7-9 and J usage is TRBJ2-5; 7 positions agree with TRBD1. The CDR3 has 15 amino acids. Germline CDR1 and CDR2: SEHNR and FQNEAQ (reference sequence). V trimming: 6 bases; J trimming: 5 bases; junction bases outside the gene matches: 12. In nucleotides, the CDR3 is TGTGCCAGCAGTTTAATAGGGGGCGCCTACGAGACCCAGTACTTC. Translating gives CASSLIGGAYETQYF.

This clonotype was recorded a few times. This chain links TRBV28 with TRBJ2-7; D is uncertain. CDR1 and CDR2 (germline): MDHEN, SYDVKM. This CDR3 region has 14 residues. V was shortened by 2 bases and J by 4 bases, with 12 bases between the two germline ends. The CDR3 reads CASSLIGDGYEQYF. In DNA, the CDR3 is TGTGCCAGCAGTTTAATAGGCGACGGATACGAGCAGTACTTC. Together with reference TRBV28 and TRBJ2-7, the CDR3 gives the full variable domain: DVKVTQSSRYLVKRTGEKVFLECVQDMDHENMFWYRQDPGLGLRLIYFSYDVKMKEKGDIPEGYSVSREKKERFSLILESASTNQTSMYLCASSLIGDGYEQYFGPGTRLTVT.

This clonotype was seen many times. V and J are TRBV20-1 and TRBJ2-5, with 11 bases matching TRBD2. This CDR3 contains 16 residues. V was clipped by 4 bases and J by 2 bases; unmatched bases: 9. Germline CDR1 DFQATT, CDR2 SNEGSKA (reference sequence). CDR3 amino acids: CSATMGTSGAQETQYF. In DNA form, the CDR3 reads TGCAGTGCTACCATGGGGACTAGCGGTGCTCAAGAGACCCAGTACTTC.

V is TRBV20-1 and J is TRBJ2-5; D unclear. From germline, CDR1 is DFQATT and CDR2 SNEGSKA (reference sequence). The CDR3 has 13 amino acids. V was shortened by 3 bases and J by 1 base, with 9 bases between the two germline ends. In nucleotides, the CDR3 is TGCAGTGCTAGGGAAATCTTCCAAGAGACCCAGTACTTC. Translating it yields CSAREIFQETQYF.

This clonotype was detected ten times or more. The chain recombines TRBV19 with TRBJ1-4; a weak D match, TRBD1 (5 bases). CDR1 and CDR2 from the germline V gene are LNHDA and SQIVND (reference sequence). V lost 9 bases, J lost 2 bases, and 16 bases lay in between. This CDR3 contains 15 residues. Here the CDR3 reads CASKPGPTTNEKLFF. In nucleotides, the CDR3 is TGTGCCAGCAAACCGGGACCCACTACTAATGAAAAACTGTTTTTT.

This clonotype was seen repeatedly, ten times or more. The chain is built from TRBV7-9 and TRBJ2-3; TRBD1 aligns across 12 bases. The length of the CDR3 is 15 residues. In germline, CDR1 is SEHNR, CDR2 FQNEAQ (reference sequence). Losses at the gene ends were 4 bases for V and 3 bases for J; bases not matched to a gene: 2. The CDR3 loop is CASSSGQGATDTQYF. The CDR3 region has the DNA TGTGCCAGCAGCTCGGGACAGGGGGCGACAGATACGCAGTATTTT.

Turning to this clonotype: A read error is possible here, since a much larger clone lies one base away. This chain connects TRBV18 to TRBJ2-3, with 7 positions matching TRBD1. The CDR3 extends over 15 amino acids. Per germline, CDR1 KGHSH and CDR2 LQKENI. The CDR3 sequence is CAGSREGQNTDTQYF. The CDR3 nucleotides read TGTGCCGGCTCAAGAGAGGGACAGAACACAGATACGCAGTATTTT.

This clonotype was seen ten or more times. The chain carries TRBV27 and TRBJ2-7; D is undetermined. CDR1 is MNHEY, CDR2 SMNVEV, per germline (reference sequence). V was clipped by 2 bases and J by 3 bases, with 11 bases between them. The CDR3 spans 14 residues. CDR3 sequence reads: CASSLMGGYYEQYF. The CDR3 DNA is TGTGCCAGCAGTTTAATGGGTGGCTACTACGAGCAGTACTTC.

To note about this clonotype: One end of the junction fails to match germline, which may point to a read error. The rearrangement links TRBV12-3 or TRBV12-4 to TRBJ2-1, with D perhaps TRBD2 (10 bases). This CDR3 region has 19 residues. As DNA, the CDR3 is TGTGGCAGCAGTGGGACAGGGCTAGCGGGGGTGTCGTCCTACAATGAGCAGTTCTTC. It encodes CGSSGTGLAGVSSYNEQFF.

There are many counts of this clonotype. The chain uses TRBV3-1 and TRBJ2-4, with D unclear. Germline-derived CDR1 and CDR2 are LGHDT and YNNKEL (reference sequence). The CDR3 runs 13 residues. The V and J ends lost 3 bases and 5 bases respectively, with 8 bases between them. CDR3 DNA sequence: TGTGCCAGCAGCCAGAGGACGGAAAACATTCAGTACTTC. Amino acid sequence: CASSQRTENIQYF.

About this clonotype itself: This may be a read error, as it is one base from a much larger clone. The chain joins TRBV6-2 or TRBV6-3 to TRBJ2-7; D is perhaps TRBD1 or TRBD2 (5 bases each). The CDR3 is 11 amino acids. Germline values: CDR1 MNHEY, CDR2 SVGEGT. Here the CDR3 reads CASSEGYERYF. The CDR3 DNA reads TGTGCCAGCTCCGAGGGGTACGAGCGGTACTTC.

This clonotype has at least ten counts. The chain links TRBV7-9 to TRBJ2-5, with no clear D. The ends were cut back, 11 bases at V and 3 bases at J, with 16 bases in the middle. CDR3 length: 13 residues. Germline lookup yields CDR1 SEHNR and CDR2 FQNEAQ (reference sequence). CDR3 bases: TGTGCCTTCCCCTCGGCGGCGGAAGAGACCCAGTACTTC. Translation: CAFPSAAEETQYF.

This clonotype was picked up many times. This chain links TRBV7-9 with TRBJ2-2; 9 bases fit TRBD2. V trimming: 8 bases; J trimming: 7 bases; junction bases outside the gene matches: 8. Per the germline V gene, CDR1 is SEHNR and CDR2 is FQNEAQ (reference sequence). The CDR3 contains 14 residues. The CDR3 DNA is TGTGCCAGCGGGCTAGCGGGAATTGGCGGGGAGCTGTTTTTT. Translating it yields CASGLAGIGGELFF.

This clonotype was picked up a small number of times. V usage is TRBV5-6 and J usage is TRBJ2-7, with D perhaps being TRBD1 or TRBD2 (5 bases each). Germline CDR1 and CDR2: SGHDT and YYEEEE. The CDR3 runs 13 residues. Trimming took off 4 bases at V and 3 bases at J, with 11 bases between the two ends. The CDR3 DNA reads as TGTGCCAGCAGCCGGGACGGTGTCTACGAGCAGTACTTC. It yields the protein CASSRDGVYEQYF.

This clonotype was found many times. The J gene is TRBJ2-5, the V gene TRBV12-3 or TRBV12-4, with D perhaps matching TRBD1 (6 bases). With 2 bases removed from V and 7 bases from J, the gap between germline ends came to 11 bases. This CDR3 has 13 amino acids. CDR3 region: CASSLQGFRTQYF. The CDR3 nucleotides are TGTGCCAGCAGTTTACAGGGGTTTCGGACCCAGTACTTC.

This clonotype was seen many times. The rearrangement joins TRBV19 to TRBJ1-1; 7 bases line up with TRBD1. After removal of 3 bases from V and 3 bases from J, the junction contained 13 bases not matched to a gene. The CDR3 is 17 residues long. CDR1 and CDR2 from the germline V gene are LNHDA and SQIVND (reference sequence). This CDR3 reads CASSITLQGGFDTEAFF. CDR3 nucleotides: TGTGCCAGTAGTATCACCCTTCAGGGGGGATTTGACACTGAAGCTTTCTTT.

This clonotype was counted between two and nine times. The rearrangement links TRBV12-3 or TRBV12-4 to TRBJ1-5; weak D call: TRBD1 (6 bases). CDR3 size: 17 residues. V shed 1 base and J shed 0 bases, with 13 bases lying between them. The CDR3 DNA follows: TGTGCCAGCAGTTTAGTGGACAGTCCAGATAGCAATCAGCCCCAGCATTTT. Its translation is CASSLVDSPDSNQPQHF.